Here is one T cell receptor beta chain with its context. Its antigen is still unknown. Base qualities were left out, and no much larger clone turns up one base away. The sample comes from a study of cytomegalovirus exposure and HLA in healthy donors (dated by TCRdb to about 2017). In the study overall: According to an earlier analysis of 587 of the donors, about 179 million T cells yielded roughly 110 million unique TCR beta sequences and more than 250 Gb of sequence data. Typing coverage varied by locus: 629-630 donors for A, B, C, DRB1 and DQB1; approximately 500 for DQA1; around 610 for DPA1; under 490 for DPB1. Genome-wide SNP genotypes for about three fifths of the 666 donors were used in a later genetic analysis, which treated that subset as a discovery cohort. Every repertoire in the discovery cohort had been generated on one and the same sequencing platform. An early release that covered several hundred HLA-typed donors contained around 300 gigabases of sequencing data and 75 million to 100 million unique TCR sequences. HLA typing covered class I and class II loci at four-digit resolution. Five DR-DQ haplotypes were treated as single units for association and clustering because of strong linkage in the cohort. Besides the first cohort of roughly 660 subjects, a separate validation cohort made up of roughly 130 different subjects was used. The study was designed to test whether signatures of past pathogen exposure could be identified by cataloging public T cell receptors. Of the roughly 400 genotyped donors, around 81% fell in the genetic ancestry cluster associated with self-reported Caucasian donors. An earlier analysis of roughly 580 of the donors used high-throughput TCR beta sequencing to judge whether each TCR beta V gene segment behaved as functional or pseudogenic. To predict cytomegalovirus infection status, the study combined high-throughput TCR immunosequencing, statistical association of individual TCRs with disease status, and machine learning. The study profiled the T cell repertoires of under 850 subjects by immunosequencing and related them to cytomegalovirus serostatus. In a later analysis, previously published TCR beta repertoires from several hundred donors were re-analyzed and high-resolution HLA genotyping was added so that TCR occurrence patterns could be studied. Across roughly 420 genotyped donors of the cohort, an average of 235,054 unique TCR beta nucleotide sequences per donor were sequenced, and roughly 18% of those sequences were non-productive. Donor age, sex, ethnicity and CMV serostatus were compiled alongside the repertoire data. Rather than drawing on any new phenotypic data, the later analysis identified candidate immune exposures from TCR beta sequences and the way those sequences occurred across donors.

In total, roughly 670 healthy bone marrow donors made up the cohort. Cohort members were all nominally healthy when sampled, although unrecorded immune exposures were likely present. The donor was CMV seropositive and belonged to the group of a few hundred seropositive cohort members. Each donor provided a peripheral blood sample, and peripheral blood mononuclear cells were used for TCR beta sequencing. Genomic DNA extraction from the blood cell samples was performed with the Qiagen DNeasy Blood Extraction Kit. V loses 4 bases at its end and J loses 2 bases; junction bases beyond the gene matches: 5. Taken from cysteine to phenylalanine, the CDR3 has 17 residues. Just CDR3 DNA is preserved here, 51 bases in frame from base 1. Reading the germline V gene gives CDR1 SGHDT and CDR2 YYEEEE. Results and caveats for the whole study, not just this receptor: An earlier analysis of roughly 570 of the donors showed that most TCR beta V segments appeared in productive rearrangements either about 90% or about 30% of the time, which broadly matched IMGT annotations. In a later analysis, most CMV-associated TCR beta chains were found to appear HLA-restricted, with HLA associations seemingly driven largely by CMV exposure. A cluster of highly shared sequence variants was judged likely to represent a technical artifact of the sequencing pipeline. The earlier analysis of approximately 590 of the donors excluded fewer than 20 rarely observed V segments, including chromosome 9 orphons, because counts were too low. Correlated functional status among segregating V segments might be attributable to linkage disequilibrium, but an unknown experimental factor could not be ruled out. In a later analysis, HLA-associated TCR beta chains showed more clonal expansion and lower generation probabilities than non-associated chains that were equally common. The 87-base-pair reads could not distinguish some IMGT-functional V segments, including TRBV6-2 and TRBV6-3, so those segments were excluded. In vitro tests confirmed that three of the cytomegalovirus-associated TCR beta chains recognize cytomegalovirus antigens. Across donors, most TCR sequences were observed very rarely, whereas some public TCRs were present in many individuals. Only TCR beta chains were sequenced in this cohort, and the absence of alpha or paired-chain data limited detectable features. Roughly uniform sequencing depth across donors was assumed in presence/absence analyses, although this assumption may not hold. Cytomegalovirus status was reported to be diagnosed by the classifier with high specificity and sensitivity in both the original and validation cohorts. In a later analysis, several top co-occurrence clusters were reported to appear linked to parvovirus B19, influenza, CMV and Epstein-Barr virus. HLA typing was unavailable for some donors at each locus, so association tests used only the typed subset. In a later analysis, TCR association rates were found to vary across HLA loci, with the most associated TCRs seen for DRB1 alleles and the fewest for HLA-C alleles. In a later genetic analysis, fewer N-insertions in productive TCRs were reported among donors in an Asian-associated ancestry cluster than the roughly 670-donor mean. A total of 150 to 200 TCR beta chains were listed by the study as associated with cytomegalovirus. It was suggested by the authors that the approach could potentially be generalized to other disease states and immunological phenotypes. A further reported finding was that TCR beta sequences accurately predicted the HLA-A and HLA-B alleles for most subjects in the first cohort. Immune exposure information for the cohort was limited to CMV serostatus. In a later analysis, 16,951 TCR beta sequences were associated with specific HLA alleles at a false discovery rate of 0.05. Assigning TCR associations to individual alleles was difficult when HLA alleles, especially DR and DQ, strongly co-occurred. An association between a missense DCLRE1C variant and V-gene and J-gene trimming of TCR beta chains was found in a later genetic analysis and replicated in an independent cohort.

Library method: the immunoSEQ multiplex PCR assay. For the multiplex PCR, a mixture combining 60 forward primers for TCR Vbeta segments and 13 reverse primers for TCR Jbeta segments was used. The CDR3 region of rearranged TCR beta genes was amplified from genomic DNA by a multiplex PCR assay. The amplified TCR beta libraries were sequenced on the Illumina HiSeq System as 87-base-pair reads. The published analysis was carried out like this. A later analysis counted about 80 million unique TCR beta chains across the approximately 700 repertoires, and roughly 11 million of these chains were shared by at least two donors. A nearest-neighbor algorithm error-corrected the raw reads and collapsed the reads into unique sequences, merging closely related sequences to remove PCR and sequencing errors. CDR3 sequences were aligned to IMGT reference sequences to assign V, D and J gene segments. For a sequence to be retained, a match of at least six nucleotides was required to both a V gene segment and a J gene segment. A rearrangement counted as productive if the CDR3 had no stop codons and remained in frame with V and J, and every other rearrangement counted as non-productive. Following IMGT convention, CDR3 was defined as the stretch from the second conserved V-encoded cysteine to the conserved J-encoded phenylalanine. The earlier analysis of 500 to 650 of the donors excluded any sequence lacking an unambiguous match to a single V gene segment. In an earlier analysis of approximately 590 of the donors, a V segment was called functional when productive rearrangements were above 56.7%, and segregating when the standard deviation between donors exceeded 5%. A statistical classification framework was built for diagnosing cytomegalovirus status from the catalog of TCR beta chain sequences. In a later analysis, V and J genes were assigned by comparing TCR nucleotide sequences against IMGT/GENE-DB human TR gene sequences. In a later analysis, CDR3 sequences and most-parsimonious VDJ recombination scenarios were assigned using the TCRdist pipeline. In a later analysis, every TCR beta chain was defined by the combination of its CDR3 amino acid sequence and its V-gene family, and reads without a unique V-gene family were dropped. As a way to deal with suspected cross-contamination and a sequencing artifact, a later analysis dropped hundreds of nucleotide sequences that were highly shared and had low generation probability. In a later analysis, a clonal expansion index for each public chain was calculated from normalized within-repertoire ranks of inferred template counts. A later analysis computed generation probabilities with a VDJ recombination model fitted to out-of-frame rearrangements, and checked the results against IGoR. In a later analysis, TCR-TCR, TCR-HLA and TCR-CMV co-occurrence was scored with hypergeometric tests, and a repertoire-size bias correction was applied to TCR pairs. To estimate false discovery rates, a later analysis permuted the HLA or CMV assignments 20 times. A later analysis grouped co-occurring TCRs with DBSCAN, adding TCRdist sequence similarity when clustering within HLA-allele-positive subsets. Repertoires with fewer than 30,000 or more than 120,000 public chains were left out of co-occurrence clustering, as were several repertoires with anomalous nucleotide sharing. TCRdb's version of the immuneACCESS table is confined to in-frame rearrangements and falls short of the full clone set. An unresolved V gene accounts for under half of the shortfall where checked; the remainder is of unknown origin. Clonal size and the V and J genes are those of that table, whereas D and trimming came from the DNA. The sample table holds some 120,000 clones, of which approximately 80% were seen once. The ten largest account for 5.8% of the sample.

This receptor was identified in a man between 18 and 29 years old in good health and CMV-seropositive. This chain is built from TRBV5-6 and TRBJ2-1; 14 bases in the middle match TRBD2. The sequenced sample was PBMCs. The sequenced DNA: TGTGCCAGCAGCCCGACTAGCGGGAGGGCCCCCTACAATGAGCAGTTCTTC. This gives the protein CASSPTSGRAPYNEQFF.